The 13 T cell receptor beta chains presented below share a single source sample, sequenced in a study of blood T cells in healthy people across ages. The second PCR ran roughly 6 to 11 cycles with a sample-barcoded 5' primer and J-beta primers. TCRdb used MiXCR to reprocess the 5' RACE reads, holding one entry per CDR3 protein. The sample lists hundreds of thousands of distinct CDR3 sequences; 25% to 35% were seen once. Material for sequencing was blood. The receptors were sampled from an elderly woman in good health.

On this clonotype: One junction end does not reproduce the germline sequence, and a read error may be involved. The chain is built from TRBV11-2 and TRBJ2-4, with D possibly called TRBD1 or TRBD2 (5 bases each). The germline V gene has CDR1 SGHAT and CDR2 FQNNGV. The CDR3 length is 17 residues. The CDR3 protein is CASSPLGRVWGFETQCF. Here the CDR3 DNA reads TGTGCCAGCAGCCCGCTAGGCAGGGTTTGGGGGTTCGAGACCCAGTGCTTC.

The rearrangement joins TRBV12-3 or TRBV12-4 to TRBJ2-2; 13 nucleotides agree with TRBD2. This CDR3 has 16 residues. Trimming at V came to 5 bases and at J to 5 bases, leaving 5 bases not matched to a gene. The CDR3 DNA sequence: TGTGCCAGCAGTCCTTGGACTAGCGGGGGAACCGGGGAGCTGTTTTTT. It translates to CASSPWTSGGTGELFF.

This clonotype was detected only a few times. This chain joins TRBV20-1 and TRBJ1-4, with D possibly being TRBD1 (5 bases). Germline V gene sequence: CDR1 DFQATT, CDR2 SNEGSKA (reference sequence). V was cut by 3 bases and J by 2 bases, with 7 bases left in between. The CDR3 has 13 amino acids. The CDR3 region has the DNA TGCAGTGCTAGTAGGGACACTAATGAAAAACTGTTTTTT. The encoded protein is CSASRDTNEKLFF.

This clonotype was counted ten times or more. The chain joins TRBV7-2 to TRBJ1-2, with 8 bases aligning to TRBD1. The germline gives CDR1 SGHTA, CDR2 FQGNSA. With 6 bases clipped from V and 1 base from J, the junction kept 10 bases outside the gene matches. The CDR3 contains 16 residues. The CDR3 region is CASSWTGSGGNYGYTF. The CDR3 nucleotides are TGTGCCAGCAGTTGGACAGGGAGCGGTGGTAACTATGGCTACACCTTC.

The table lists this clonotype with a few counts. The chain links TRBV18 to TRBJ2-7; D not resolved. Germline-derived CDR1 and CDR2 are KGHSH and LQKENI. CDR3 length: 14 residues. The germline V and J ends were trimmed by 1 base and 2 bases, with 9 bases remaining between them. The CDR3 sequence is CASSPRAGPYEQYF. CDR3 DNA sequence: TGTGCCAGCTCACCACGGGCAGGTCCCTACGAGCAGTACTTC.

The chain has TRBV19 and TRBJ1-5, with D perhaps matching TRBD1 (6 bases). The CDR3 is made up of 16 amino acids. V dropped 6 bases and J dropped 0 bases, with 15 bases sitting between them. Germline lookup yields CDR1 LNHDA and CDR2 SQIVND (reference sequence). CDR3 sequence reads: CASSPGTTYSNQPQHF. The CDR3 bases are TGTGCCAGTAGCCCCGGGACAACGTATAGCAATCAGCCCCAGCATTTT.

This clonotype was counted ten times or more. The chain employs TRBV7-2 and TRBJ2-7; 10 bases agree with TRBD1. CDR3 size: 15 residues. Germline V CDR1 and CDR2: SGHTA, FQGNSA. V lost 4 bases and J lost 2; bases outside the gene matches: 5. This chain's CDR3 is CASSSDRGRAYEQYF. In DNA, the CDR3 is TGTGCCAGCAGCTCCGACAGGGGGCGCGCCTACGAGCAGTACTTC.

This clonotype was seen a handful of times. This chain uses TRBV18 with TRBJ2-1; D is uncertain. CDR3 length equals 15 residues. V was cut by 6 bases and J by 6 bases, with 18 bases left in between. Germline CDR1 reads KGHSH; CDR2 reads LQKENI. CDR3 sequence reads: CASSPPSAPFNEQFF. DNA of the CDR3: TGTGCCAGCTCCCCCCCCAGCGCGCCCTTCAATGAGCAGTTCTTC.

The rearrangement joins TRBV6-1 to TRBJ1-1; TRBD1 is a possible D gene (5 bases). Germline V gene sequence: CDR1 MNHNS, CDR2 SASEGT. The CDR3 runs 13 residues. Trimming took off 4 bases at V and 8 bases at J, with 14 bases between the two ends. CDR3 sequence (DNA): TGTGCCAGCAGTGCCGGGACGACAGTCGAAGCTTTCTTT. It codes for CASSAGTTVEAFF.

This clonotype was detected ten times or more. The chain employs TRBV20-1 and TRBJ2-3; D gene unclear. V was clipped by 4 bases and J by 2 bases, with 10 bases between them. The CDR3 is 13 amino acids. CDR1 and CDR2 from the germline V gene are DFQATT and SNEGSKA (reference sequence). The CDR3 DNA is TGCAGTGCTACTGTCGGCCACACAGATACGCAGTATTTT. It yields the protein CSATVGHTDTQYF.

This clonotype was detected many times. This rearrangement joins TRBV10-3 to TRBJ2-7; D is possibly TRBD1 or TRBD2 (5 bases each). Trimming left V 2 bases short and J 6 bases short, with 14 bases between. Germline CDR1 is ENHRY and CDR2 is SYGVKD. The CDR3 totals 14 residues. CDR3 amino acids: CAISERGERSEQYF. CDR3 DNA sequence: TGTGCCATCAGTGAGAGGGGAGAAAGGAGCGAGCAGTACTTC.

The CDR3 nucleotides are TGTGCCAGCAGCCGGACAGGGAGTTTCAATGAGCAGTACTTC. This sequence encodes CASSRTGSFNEQYF. The V and J genes are TRBV28 and TRBJ2-5; 8 bases are shared with TRBD1. Germline V gene sequence: CDR1 MDHEN, CDR2 SYDVKM. The CDR3 extends over 14 amino acids. V lost 6 bases, J lost 11 bases, and 14 bases stayed unmatched.

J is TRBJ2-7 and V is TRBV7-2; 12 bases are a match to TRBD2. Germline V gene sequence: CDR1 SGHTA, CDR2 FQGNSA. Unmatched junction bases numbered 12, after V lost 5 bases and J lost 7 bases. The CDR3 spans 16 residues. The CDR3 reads CASSPRLAGGTLEQYF. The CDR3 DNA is TGTGCCAGCAGCCCCCGGCTAGCGGGAGGGACCTTAGAGCAGTACTTC.